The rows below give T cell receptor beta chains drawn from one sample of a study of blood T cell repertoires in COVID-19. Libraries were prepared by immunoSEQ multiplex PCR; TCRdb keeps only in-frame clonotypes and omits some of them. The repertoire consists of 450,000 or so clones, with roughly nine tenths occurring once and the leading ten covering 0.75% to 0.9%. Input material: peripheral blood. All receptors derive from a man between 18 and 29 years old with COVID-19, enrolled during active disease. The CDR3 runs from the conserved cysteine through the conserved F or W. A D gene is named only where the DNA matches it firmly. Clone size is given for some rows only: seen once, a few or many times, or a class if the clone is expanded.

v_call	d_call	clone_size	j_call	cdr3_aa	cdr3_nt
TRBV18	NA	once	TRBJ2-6	CASSPEGSSSGANVLTF	TGTGCCAGCTCACCAGAGGGCTCTAGCTCTGGGGCCAACGTCCTGACTTTC
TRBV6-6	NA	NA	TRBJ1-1	CASSPRQVFMNTEAFF	TGTGCCAGCAGTCCGCGACAGGTTTTCATGAACACTGAAGCTTTCTTT
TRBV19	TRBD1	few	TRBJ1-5	CASGSNTGGRQPQHF	TGTGCCAGTGGGTCAAATACAGGGGGCAGGCAGCCCCAGCATTTT
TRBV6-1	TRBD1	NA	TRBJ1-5	CASSEQGDQPQHF	TGTGCCAGCAGTGAGCAGGGGGATCAGCCCCAGCATTTT
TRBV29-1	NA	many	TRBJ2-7	CSVSTDYEQYF	TGCAGCGTTTCTACAGATTACGAGCAGTACTTC
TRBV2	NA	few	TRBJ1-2	CASSEKVTAYGYTF	TGTGCCAGCAGTGAAAAGGTCACAGCCTATGGCTACACCTTC
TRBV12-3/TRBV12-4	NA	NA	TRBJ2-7	CASSSLSYEQYF	TGTGCCAGCAGTTCCCTCTCCTACGAGCAGTACTTC
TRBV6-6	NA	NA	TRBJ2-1	CASREPAGGNNEQFF	TGTGCCAGCAGAGAACCGGCTGGGGGGAACAATGAGCAGTTCTTC
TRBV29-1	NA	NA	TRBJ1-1	CSVQGMNTEAFF	TGCAGCGTTCAGGGGATGAACACTGAAGCTTTCTTT
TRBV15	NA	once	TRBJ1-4	CATSRQGTSEKLFF	TGTGCCACCAGCAGACAGGGGACGAGTGAAAAACTGTTTTTT
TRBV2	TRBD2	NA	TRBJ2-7	CASRPAGTSGSYEQYF	TGTGCCAGCAGACCTGCCGGGACTAGCGGCTCCTACGAGCAGTACTTC
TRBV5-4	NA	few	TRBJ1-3	CASSSGAGPGNTIYF	TGTGCCAGCAGCTCAGGGGCAGGGCCTGGAAACACCATATATTTT
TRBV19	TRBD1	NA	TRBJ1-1	CASSPPGQQNTEAFF	TGTGCCAGTAGTCCTCCGGGACAGCAGAACACTGAAGCTTTCTTT
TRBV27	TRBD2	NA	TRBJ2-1	CASIPLWGGTYNEQFF	TGTGCCAGCATCCCCCTTTGGGGAGGGACTTACAATGAGCAGTTCTTC
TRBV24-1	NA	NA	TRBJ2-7	CATSEGGGKPYEQYF	TGTGCCACCAGTGAGGGAGGGGGTAAACCCTACGAGCAGTACTTC
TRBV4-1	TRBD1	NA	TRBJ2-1	CASSQGTGKYEQFF	TGCGCCAGCAGCCAAGGGACAGGGAAGTATGAGCAGTTCTTC
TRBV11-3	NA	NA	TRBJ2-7	CASSLWRNYEQYF	TGTGCCAGCAGCTTGTGGCGGAACTACGAGCAGTACTTC
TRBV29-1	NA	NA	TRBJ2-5	CSVRGLYQETQYF	TGCAGCGTTCGAGGCCTGTACCAAGAGACCCAGTACTTC
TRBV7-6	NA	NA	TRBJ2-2	CASSRRAADAGELFF	TGTGCCAGCAGCCGACGGGCAGCGGACGCCGGGGAGCTGTTTTTT
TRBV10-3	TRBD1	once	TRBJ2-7	CAISDTGQGARYEQYF	TGTGCCATCAGTGACACGGGACAGGGGGCGCGTTACGAGCAGTACTTC
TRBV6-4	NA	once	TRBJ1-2	CASSAGFPANYGYTF	TGTGCCAGCAGTGCGGGATTCCCAGCTAACTATGGCTACACCTTC
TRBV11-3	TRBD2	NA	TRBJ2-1	CASSLVLAGEVEQFF	TGTGCCAGCAGCTTAGTACTAGCGGGAGAGGTTGAGCAGTTCTTC
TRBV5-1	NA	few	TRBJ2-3	CASRGDYSADTQYF	TGCGCCAGCAGGGGAGATTATAGCGCAGATACGCAGTATTTT
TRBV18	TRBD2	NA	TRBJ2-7	CASSPGLAVSYEQYF	TGTGCCAGCTCACCGGGACTAGCGGTTTCCTACGAGCAGTACTTC
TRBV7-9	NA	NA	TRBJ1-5	CASSFRKPGDQSNQPQHF	TGTGCCAGCAGCTTCAGGAAACCCGGGGATCAGAGCAATCAGCCCCAGCATTTT